The clone carrying this T cell receptor beta chain has only a few counts. Data came from immunoSEQ multiplex PCR; TCRdb stores just in-frame clones and leaves some out. The table lists thousands of clones, more than 65% of them singletons. The data are from a study of tumour-infiltrating T cells in Burkitt lymphoma. Study at large: Repertoire clonality predicted overall and progression-free survival.

The germline CDR1 and CDR2 sequences are SGHDN and FVKESK. The ends were cut back, 1 base at V and 5 bases at J, with 12 bases in the middle. This CDR3 contains 14 residues. The origin of this receptor is a human donor with diffuse large B-cell lymphoma. The chain couples TRBV14 to TRBJ2-7, with a weak D call TRBD1 (6 bases). The sequencing sample was made of tumor tissue. The CDR3 sequence is CASSQVGEGDEQYF. Here the CDR3 DNA reads TGTGCCAGCAGCCAAGTCGGTGAGGGGGACGAGCAGTACTTC.